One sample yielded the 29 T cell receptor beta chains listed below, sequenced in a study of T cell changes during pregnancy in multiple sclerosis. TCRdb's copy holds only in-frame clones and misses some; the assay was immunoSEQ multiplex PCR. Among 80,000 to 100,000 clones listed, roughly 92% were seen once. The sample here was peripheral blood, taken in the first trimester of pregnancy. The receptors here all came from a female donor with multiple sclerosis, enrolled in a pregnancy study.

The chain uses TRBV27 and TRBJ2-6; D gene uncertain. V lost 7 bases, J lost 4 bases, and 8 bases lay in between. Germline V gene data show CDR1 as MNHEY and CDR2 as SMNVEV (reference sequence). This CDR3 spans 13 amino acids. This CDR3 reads CASTVLGANVLTF. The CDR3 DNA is TGTGCCAGCACCGTCTTGGGGGCCAACGTCCTGACTTTC.

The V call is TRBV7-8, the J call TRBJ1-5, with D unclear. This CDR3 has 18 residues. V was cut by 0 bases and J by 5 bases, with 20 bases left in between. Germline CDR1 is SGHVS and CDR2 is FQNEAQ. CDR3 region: CASSLAQIPDFHYQPQHF. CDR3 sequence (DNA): TGTGCCAGCAGCTTAGCACAGATACCGGACTTCCATTATCAGCCCCAGCATTTT.

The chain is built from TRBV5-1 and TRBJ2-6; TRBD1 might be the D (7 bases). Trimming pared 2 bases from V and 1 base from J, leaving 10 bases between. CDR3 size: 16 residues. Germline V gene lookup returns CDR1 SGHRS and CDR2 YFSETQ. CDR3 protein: CASSFAGGSGANVLTF. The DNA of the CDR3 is TGCGCCAGCAGCTTTGCAGGGGGGTCTGGGGCCAACGTCCTGACTTTC.

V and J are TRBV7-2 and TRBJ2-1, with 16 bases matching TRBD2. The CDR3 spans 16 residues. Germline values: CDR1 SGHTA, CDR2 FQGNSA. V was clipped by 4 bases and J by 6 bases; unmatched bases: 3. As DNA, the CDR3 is TGTGCCAGCAGCTCCGGGACTAGCGGGAGGGGCAATGAGCAGTTCTTC. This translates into CASSSGTSGRGNEQFF.

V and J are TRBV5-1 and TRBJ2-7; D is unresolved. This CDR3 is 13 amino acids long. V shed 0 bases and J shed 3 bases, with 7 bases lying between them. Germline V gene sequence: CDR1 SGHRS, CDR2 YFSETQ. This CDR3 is CASSLERRYEQYF. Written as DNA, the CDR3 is TGCGCCAGCAGCTTGGAGCGCCGCTACGAGCAGTACTTC.

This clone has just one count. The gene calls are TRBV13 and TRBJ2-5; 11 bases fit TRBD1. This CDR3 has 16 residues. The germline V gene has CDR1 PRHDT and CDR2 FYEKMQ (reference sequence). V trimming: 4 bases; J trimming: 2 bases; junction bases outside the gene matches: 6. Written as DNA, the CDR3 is TGTGCCAGCAGCTCTAACCGGGACAGGGGGCAAGAGACCCAGTACTTC. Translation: CASSSNRDRGQETQYF.

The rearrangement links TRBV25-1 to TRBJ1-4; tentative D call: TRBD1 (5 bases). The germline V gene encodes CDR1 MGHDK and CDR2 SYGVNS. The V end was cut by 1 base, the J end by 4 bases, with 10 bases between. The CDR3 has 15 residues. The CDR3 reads CASSESGHSNEKLFF. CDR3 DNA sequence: TGTGCCAGCAGTGAATCTGGACATAGTAATGAAAAACTGTTTTTT.

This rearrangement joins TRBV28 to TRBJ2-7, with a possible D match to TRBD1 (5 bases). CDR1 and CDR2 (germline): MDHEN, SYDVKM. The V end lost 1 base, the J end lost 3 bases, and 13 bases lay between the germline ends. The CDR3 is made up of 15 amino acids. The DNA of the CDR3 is TGTGCCAGCAGTTTATACGGCAGGGTGAGCTACGAGCAGTACTTC. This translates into CASSLYGRVSYEQYF. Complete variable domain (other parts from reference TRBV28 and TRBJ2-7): DVKVTQSSRYLVKRTGEKVFLECVQDMDHENMFWYRQDPGLGLRLIYFSYDVKMKEKGDIPEGYSVSREKKERFSLILESASTNQTSMYLCASSLYGRVSYEQYFGPGTRLTVT.

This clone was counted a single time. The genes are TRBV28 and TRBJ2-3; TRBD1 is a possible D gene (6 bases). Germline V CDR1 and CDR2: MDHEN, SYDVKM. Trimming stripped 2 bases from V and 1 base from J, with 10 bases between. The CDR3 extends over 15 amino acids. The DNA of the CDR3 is TGTGCCAGCAGTTTAGGACCAGGGGGCACAGATACGCAGTATTTT. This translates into CASSLGPGGTDTQYF. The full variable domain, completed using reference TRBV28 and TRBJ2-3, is DVKVTQSSRYLVKRTGEKVFLECVQDMDHENMFWYRQDPGLGLRLIYFSYDVKMKEKGDIPEGYSVSREKKERFSLILESASTNQTSMYLCASSLGPGGTDTQYFGPGTRLTVL.

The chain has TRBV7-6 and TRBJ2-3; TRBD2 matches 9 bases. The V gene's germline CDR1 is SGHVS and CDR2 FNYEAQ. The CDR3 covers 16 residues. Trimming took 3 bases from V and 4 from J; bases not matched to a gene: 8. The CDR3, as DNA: TGTGCCAGCAGCTTTCCCACTAGCGGGCTCTCAGATACGCAGTATTTT. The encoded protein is CASSFPTSGLSDTQYF.

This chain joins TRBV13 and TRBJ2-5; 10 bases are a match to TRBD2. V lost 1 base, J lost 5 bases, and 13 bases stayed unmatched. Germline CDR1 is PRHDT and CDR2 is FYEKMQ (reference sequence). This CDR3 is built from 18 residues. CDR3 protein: CASSLVWSSGSRRETQYF. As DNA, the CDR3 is TGTGCCAGCAGCTTAGTGTGGTCTAGCGGGAGTCGTCGGGAGACCCAGTACTTC.

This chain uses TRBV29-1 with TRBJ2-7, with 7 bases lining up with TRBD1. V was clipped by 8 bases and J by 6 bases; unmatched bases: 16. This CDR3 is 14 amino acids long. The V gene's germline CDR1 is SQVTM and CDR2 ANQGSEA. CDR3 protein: CSPLGGVGGGEQYF. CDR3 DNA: TGCAGCCCCCTCGGCGGTGTAGGGGGCGGCGAGCAGTACTTC.

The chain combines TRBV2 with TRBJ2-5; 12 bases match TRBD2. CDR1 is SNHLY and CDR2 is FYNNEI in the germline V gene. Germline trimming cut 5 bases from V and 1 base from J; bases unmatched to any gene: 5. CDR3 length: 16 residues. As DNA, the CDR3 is TGTGCCAGCAGTTTCGGACTAGCGGGACGCCAAGAGACCCAGTACTTC. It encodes CASSFGLAGRQETQYF.

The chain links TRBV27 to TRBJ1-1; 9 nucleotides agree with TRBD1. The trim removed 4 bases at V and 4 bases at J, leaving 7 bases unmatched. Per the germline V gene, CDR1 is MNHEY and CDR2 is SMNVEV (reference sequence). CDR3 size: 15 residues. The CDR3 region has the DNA TGTGCCAGCAGTTCGGGACAGGGTTATAGCACTGAAGCTTTCTTT. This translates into CASSSGQGYSTEAFF.

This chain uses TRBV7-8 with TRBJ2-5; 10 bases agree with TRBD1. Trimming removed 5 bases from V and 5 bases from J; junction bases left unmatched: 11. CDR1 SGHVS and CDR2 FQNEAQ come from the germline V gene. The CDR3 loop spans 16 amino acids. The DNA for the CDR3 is TGTGCCAGCAGCCCCGAGGGACAGGGGCCTCTTGAGACCCAGTACTTC. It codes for CASSPEGQGPLETQYF.

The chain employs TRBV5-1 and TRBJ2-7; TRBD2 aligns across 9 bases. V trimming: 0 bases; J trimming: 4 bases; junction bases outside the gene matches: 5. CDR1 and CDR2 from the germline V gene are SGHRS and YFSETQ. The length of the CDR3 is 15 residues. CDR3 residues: CASSLVLAGEYEQYF. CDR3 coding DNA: TGCGCCAGCAGCTTGGTTTTAGCGGGAGAATACGAGCAGTACTTC.

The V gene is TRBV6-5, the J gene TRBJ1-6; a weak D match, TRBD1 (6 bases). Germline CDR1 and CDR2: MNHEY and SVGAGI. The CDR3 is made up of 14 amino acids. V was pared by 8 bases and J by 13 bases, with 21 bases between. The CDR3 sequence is CASAGQPPVGPLHF. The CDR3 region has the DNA TGTGCCAGCGCCGGACAGCCCCCAGTCGGGCCCCTCCACTTT.

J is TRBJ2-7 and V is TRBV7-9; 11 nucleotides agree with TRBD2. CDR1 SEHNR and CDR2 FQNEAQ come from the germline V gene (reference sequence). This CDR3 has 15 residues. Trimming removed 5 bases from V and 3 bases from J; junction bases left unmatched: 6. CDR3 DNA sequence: TGTGCCAGCAGCGATACTAGCGGGAGAAGCTACGAGCAGTACTTC. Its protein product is CASSDTSGRSYEQYF. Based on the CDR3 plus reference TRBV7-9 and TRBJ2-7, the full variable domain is DTGVSQNPRHKITKRGQNVTFRCDPISEHNRLYWYRQTLGQGPEFLTYFQNEAQLEKSRLLSDRFSAERPKGSFSTLEIQRTEQGDSAMYLCASSDTSGRSYEQYFGPGTRLTVT.

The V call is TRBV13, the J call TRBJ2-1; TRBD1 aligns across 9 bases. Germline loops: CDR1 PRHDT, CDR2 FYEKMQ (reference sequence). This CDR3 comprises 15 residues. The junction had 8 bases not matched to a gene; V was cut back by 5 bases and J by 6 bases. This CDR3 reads CASSRPTTGGNEQFF. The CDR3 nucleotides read TGTGCCAGCAGCAGGCCTACGACAGGGGGCAATGAGCAGTTCTTC.

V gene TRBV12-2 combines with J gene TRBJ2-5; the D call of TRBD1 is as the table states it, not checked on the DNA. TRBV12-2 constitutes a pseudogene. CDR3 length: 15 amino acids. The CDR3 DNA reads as TGTGCAAGTCACCAAGCTGACAGTCTCCAAGAGACCCAGTACTTC. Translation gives CASHQADSLQETQYF.

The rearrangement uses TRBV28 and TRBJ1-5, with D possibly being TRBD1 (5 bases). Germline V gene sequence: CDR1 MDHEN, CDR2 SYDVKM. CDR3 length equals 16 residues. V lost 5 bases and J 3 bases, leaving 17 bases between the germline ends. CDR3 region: CASSPTTGGVNQPQHF. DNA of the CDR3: TGTGCCAGCAGTCCCACGACGGGGGGAGTCAATCAGCCCCAGCATTTT.

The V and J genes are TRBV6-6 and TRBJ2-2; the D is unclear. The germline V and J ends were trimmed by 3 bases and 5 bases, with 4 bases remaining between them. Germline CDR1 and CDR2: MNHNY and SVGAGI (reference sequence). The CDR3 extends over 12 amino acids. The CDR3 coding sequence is TGTGCCAGCAGTTATCCGACCGGGGAGCTGTTTTTT. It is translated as CASSYPTGELFF.

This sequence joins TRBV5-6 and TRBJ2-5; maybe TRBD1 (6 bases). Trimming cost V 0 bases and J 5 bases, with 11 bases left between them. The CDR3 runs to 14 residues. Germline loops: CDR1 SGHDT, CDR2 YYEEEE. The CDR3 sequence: CASSLANRGETQYF. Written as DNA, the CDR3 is TGTGCCAGCAGCTTGGCCAATAGGGGGGAGACCCAGTACTTC.

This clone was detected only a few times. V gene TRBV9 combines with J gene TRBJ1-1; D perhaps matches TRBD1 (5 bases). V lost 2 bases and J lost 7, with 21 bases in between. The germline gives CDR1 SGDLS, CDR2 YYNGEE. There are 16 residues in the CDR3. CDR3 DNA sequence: TGTGCCAGCAGCGTCGACAGTGTTATCTACCCCTATGAAGCTTTCTTT. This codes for CASSVDSVIYPYEAFF.

CDR3 sequence reads: CASSLNSYNEQFF. CDR3 in DNA: TGTGCCAGCAGTCTAAACTCCTACAATGAGCAGTTCTTC. The V call is TRBV27, the J call TRBJ2-1; no clear D gene. The germline V and J ends were trimmed by 5 bases and 0 bases, with 5 bases remaining between them. The length of the CDR3 is 13 residues. Looked up from germline, CDR1 is MNHEY and CDR2 is SMNVEV (reference sequence).

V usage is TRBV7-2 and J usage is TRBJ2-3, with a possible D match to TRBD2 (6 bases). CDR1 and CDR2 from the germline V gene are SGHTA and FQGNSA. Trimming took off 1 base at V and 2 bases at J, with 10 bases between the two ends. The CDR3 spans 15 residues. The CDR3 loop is CASSLGRGPTDTQYF. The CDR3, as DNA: TGTGCCAGCAGCTTAGGGCGGGGCCCCACAGATACGCAGTATTTT.

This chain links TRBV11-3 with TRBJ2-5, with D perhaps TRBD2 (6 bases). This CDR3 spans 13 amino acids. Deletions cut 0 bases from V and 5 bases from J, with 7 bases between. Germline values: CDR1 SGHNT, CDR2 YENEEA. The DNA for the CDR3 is TGTGCCAGCAGCTTAGAAGGAGGGGAGACCCAGTACTTC. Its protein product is CASSLEGGETQYF. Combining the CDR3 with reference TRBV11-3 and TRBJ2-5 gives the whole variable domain EAGVVQSPRYKIIEKKQPVAFWCNPISGHNTLYWYLQNLGQGPELLIRYENEEAVDDSQLPKDRFSAERLKGVDSTLKIQPAELGDSAVYLCASSLEGGETQYFGPGTRLLVL.

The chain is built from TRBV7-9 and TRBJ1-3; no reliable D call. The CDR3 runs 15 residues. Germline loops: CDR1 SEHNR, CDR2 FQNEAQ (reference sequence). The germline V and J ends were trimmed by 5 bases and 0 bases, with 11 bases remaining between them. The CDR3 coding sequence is TGTGCCAGCAGCGGCACGGGGATCTCTGGAAACACCATATATTTT. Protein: CASSGTGISGNTIYF.

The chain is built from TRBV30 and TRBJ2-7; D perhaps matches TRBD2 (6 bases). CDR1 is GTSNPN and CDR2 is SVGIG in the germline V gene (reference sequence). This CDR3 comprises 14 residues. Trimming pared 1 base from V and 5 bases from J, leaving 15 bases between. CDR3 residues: CAWSAGVLGHEQYF. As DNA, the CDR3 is TGTGCCTGGAGTGCGGGAGTTTTGGGTCACGAGCAGTACTTC.